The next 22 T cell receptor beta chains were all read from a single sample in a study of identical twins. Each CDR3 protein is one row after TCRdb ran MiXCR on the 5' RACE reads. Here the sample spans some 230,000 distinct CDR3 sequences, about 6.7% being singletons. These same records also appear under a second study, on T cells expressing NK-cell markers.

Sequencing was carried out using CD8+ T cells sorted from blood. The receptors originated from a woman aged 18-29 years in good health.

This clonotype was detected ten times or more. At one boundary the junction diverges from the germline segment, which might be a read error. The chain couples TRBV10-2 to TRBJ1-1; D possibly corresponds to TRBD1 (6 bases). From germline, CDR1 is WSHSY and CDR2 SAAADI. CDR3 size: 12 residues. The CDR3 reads CASSENRVEVFF. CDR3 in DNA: TGCGCCAGCAGCGAAAACAGGGTTGAAGTTTTCTTT.

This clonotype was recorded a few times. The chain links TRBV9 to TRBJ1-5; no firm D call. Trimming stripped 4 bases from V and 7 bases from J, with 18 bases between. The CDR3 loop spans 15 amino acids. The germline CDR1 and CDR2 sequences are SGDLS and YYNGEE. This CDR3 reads CASSYSAQTGQPQHF. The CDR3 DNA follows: TGTGCCAGCAGCTACTCGGCACAGACGGGGCAGCCCCAGCATTTT.

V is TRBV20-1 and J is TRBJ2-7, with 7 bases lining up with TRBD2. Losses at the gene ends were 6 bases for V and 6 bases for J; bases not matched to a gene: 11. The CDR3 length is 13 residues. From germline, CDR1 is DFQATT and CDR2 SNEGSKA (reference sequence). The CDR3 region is CSARGGGLGEQYF. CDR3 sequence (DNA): TGCAGTGCCCGTGGGGGAGGGCTCGGCGAGCAGTACTTC.

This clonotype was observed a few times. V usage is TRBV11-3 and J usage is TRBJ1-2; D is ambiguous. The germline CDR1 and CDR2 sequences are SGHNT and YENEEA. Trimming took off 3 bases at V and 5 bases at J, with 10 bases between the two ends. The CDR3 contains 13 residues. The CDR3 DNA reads TGTGCCAGCAGCTTTCGACAATTGTATGGCTACACCTTC. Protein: CASSFRQLYGYTF.

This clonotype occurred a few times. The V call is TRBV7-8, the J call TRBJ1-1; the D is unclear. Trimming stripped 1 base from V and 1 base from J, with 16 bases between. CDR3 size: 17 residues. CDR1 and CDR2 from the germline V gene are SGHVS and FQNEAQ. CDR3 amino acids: CASSLGVPGTSNTEAFF. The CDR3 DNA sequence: TGTGCCAGCAGCTTAGGAGTACCGGGCACATCGAACACTGAAGCTTTCTTT. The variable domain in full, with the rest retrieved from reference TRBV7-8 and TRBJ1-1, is GAGVSQSPRYKVAKRGQDVALRCDPISGHVSLFWYQQALGQGPEFLTYFQNEAQLDKSGLPSDRFFAERPEGSVSTLKIQRTQQEDSAVYLCASSLGVPGTSNTEAFFGQGTRLTVV.

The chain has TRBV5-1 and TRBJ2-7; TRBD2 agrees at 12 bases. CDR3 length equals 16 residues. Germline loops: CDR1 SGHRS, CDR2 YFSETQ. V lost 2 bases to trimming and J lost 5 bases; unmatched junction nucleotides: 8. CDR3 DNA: TGCGCCAGCAGCTTACTAGCGGGGGGCCGGGCGGACGAGCAGTACTTC. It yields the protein CASSLLAGGRADEQYF.

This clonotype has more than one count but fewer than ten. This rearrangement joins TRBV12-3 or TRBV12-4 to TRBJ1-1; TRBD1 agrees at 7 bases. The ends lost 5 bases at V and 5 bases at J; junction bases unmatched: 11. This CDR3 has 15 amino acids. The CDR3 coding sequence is TGTGCCAGCAGTAATCCGACAGGGCGGAGGACTGAAGCTTTCTTT. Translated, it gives CASSNPTGRRTEAFF.

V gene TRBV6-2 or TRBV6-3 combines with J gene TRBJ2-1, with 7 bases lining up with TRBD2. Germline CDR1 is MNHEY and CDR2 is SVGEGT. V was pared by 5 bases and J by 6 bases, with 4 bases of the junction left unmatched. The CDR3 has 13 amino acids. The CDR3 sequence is CASSPTSANEQFF. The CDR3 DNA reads TGTGCCAGCAGTCCAACTAGCGCCAATGAGCAGTTCTTC.

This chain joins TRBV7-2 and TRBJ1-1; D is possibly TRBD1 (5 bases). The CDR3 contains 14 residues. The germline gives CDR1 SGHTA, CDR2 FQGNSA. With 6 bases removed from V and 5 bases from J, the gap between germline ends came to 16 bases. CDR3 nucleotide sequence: TGTGCCAGCAGGGATGGGTTTGGGGGGACTGAAGCTTTCTTT. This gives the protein CASRDGFGGTEAFF.

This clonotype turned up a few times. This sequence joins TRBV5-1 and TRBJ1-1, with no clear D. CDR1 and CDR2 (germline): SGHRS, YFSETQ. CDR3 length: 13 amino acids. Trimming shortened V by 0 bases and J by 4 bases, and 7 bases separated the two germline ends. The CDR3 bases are TGCGCCAGCAGCTTGGAATGGGGCACTGAAGCTTTCTTT. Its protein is CASSLEWGTEAFF.

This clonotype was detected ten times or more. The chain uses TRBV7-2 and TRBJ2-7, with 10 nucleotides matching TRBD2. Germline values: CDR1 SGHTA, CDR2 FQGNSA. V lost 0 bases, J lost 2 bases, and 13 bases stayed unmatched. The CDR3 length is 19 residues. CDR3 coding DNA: TGTGCCAGCAGCTTAGCGCGGGGGGATAGCGGGAGGTTGACCTACGAGCAGTACTTC. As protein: CASSLARGDSGRLTYEQYF.

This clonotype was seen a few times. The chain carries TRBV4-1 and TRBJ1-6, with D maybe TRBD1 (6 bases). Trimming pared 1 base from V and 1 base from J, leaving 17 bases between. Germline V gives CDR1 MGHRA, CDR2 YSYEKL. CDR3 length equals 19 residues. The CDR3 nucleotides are TGCGCCAGCAGCCAAGGTTCCGGGACAAGGAGTTCCTATAATTCACCCCTCCACTTT. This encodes CASSQGSGTRSSYNSPLHF.

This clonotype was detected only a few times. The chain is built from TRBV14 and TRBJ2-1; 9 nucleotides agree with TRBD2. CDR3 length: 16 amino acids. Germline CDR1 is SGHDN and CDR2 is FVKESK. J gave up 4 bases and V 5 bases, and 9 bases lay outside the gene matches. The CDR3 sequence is CASSEKASGIYNEQFF. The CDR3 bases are TGTGCCAGCAGCGAAAAGGCTAGCGGGATTTACAATGAGCAGTTCTTC. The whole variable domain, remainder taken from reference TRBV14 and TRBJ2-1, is EAGVTQFPSHSVIEKGQTVTLRCDPISGHDNLYWYRRVMGKEIKFLLHFVKESKQDESGMPNNRFLAERTGGTYSTLKVQPAELEDSGVYFCASSEKASGIYNEQFFGPGTRLTVL.

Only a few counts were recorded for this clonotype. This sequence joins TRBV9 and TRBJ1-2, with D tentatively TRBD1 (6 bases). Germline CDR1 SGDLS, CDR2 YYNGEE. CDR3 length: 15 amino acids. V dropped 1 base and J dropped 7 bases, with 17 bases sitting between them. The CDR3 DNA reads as TGTGCCAGCAGCGTAATCCCCGGCGGGGGCAGTGGCTACACCTTC. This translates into CASSVIPGGGSGYTF.

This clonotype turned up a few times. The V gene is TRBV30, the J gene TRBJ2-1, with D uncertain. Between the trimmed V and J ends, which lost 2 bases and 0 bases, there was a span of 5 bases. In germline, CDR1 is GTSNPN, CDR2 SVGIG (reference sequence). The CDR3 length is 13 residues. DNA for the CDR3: TGTGCCTGGAGTTTCTCCTCCTACAATGAGCAGTTCTTC. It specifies CAWSFSSYNEQFF.

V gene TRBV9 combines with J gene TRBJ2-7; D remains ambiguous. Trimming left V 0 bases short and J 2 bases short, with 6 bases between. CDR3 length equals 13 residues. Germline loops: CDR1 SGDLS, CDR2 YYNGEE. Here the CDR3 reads CASSVESAYEQYF. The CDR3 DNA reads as TGTGCCAGCAGCGTAGAATCCGCCTACGAGCAGTACTTC.

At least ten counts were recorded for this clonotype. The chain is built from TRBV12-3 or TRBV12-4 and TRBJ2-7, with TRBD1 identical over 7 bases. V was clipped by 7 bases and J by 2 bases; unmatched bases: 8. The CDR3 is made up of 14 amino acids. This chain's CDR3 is CASTARDRPYEQYF. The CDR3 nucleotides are TGTGCCAGCACCGCCCGGGACAGACCCTACGAGCAGTACTTC.

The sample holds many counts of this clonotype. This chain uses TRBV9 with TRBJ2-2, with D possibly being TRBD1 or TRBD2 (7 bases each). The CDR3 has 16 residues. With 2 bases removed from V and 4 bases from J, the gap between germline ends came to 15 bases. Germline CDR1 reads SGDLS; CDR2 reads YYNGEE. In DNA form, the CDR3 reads TGTGCCAGCAGCGTCGAGGGCAGGGGGGGCACCGGGGAGCTGTTTTTT. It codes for CASSVEGRGGTGELFF.

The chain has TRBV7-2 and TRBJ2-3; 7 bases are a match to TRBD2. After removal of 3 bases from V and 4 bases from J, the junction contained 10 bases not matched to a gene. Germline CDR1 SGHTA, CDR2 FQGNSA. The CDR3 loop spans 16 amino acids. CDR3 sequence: CASSLGGREVPDTQYF. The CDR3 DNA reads TGTGCCAGCAGCTTGGGGGGGAGGGAGGTCCCAGATACGCAGTATTTT.

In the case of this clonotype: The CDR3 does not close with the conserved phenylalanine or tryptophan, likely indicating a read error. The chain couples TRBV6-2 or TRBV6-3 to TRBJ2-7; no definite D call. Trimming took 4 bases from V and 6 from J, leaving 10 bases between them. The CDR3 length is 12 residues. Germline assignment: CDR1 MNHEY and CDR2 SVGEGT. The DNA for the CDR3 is TGTGCCAGCAGTTCCAAACGAGGCGAGCAGTACCTC. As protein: CASSSKRGEQYL.

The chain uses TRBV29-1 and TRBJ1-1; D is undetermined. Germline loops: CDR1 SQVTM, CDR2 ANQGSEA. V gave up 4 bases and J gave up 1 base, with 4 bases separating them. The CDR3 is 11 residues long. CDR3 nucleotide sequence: TGCAGCGTTGTAAGGAACACTGAAGCTTTCTTT. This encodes CSVVRNTEAFF.

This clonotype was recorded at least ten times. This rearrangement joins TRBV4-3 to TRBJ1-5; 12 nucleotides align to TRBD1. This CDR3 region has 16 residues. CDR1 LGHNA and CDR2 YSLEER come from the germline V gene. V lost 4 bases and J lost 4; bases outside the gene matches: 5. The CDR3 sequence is CASSRDRGLGNQPQHF. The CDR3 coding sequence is TGCGCCAGCAGCCGGGACAGGGGGCTTGGAAATCAGCCCCAGCATTTT.